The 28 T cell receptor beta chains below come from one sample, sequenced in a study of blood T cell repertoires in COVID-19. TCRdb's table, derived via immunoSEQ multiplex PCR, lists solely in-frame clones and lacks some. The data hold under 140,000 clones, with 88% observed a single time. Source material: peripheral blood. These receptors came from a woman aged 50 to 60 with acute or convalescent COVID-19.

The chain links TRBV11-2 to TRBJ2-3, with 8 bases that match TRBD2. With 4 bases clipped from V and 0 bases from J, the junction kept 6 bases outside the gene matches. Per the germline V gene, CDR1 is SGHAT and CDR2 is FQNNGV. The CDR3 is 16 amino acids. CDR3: CASSSRAGESTDTQYF. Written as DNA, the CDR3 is TGTGCCAGCAGCTCCCGAGCGGGGGAAAGCACAGATACGCAGTATTTT.

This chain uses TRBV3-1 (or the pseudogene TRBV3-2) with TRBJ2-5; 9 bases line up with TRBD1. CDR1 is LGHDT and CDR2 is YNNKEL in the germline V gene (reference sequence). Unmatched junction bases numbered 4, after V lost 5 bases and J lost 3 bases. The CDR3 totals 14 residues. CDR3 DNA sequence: TGTGCCAGCAGCAAGCGGACAGGGGAAGAGACCCAGTACTTC. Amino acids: CASSKRTGEETQYF.

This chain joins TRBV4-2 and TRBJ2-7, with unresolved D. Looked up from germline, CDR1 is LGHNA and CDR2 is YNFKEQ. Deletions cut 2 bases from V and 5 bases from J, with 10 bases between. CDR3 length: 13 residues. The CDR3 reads CASSQTIADEQYF. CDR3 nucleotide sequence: TGTGCCAGCAGCCAAACTATTGCCGACGAGCAGTACTTC.

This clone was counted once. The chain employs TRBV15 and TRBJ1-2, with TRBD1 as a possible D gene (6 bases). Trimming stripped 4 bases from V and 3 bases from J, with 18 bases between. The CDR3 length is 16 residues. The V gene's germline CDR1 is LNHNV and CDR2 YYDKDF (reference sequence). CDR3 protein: CATSTDAGDMDYGYTF. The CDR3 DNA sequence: TGTGCCACCAGCACGGATGCGGGGGACATGGACTATGGCTACACCTTC.

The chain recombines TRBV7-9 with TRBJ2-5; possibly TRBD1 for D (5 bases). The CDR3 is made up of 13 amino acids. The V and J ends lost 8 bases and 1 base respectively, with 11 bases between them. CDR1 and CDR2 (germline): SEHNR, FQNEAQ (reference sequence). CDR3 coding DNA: TGTGCCAGCTCTCTTAGGGGCCAAGAGACCCAGTACTTC. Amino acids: CASSLRGQETQYF.

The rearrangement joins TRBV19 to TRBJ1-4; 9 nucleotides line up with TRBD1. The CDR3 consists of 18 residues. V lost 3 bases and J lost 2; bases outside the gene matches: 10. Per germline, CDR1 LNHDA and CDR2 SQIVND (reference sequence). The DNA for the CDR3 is TGTGCCAGTAGTATTAGGGGACAGGGAATTGCGACTAATGAAAAACTGTTTTTT. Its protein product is CASSIRGQGIATNEKLFF.

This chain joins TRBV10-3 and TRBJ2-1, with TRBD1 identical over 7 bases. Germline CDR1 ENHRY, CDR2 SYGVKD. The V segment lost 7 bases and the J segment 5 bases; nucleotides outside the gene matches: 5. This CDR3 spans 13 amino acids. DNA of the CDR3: TGTGCCATCAACAAGGACAGGAACAATGAGCAGTTCTTC. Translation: CAINKDRNNEQFF.

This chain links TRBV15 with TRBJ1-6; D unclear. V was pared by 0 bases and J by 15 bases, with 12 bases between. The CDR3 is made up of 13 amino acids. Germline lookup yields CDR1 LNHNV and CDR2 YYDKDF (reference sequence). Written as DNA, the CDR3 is TGTGCCACCAGCAGAGATTTGCGGGCCCACCTCCACTTT. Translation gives CATSRDLRAHLHF.

The CDR3 DNA reads as TGTGCCAGCAGTGAACTCTCGGGGGGTAGGACTGAAGCTTTCTTT. This codes for CASSELSGGRTEAFF. This sequence joins TRBV6-1 and TRBJ1-1, with D maybe TRBD1 (5 bases). CDR3 length: 15 residues. The V gene lost 2 bases and the J gene lost 5 bases, with 15 bases spanning the gap. From germline, CDR1 is MNHNS and CDR2 SASEGT.

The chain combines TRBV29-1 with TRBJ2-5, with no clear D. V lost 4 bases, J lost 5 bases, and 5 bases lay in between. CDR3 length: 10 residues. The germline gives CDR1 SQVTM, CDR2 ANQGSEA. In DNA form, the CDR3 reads TGCAGCGTTGGCGTGGAGACCCAGTACTTC. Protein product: CSVGVETQYF.

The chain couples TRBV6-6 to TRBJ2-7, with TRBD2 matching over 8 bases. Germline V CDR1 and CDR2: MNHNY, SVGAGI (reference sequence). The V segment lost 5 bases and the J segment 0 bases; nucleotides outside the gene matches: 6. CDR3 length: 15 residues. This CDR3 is CASSGTSHSSYEQYF. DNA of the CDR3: TGTGCCAGCAGTGGGACTAGTCACAGCTCCTACGAGCAGTACTTC.

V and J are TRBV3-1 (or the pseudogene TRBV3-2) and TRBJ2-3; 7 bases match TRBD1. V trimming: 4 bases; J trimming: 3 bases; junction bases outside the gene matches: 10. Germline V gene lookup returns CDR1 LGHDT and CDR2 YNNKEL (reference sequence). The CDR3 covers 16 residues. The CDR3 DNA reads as TGTGCCAGCAGCCCTTGGGACAGTGGGTCGACAGATACGCAGTATTTT. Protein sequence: CASSPWDSGSTDTQYF.

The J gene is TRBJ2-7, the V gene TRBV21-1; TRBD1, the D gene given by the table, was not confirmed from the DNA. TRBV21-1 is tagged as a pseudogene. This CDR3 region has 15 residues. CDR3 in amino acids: CASSKPEQATYEQYF. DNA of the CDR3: TGTGCCAGCAGCAAACCCGAACAGGCAACCTACGAGCAGTACTTC.

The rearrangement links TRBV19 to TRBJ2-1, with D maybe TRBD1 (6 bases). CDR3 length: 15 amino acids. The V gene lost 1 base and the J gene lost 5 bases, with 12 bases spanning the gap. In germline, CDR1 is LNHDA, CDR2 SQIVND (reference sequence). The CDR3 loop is CASSIGQGRNNEQFF. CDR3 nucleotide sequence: TGTGCCAGTAGTATAGGGCAGGGGCGCAACAATGAGCAGTTCTTC. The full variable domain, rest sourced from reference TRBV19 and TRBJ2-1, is DGGITQSPKYLFRKEGQNVTLSCEQNLNHDAMYWYRQDPGQGLRLIYYSQIVNDFQKGDIAEGYSVSREKKESFPLTVTSAQKNPTAFYLCASSIGQGRNNEQFFGPGTRLTVL.

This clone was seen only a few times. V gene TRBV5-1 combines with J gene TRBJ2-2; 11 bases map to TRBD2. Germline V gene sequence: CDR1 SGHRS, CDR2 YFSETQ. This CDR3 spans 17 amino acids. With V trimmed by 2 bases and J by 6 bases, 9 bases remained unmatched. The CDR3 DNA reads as TGCGCCAGCAGCTTAACTTTAGCGGGAGGGCCCGCCGGGGAGCTGTTTTTT. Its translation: CASSLTLAGGPAGELFF.

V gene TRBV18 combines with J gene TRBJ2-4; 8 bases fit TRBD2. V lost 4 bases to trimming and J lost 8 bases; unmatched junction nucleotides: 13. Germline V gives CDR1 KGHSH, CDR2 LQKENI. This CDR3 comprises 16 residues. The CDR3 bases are TGTGCCAGCTCACGAGGGACTAGGGGGTTATCGGACATTCAGTACTTC. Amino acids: CASSRGTRGLSDIQYF.

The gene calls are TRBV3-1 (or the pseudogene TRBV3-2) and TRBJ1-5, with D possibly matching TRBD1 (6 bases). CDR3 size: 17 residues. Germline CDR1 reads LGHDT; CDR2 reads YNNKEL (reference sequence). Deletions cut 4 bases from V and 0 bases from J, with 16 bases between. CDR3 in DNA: TGTGCCAGCAGCCCAACCCGGACAGACTCTAGCAATCAGCCCCAGCATTTT. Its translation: CASSPTRTDSSNQPQHF.

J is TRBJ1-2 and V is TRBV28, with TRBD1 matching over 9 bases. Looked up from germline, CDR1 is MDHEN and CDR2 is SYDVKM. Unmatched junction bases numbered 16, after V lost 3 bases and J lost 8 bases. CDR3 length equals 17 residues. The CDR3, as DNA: TGTGCCAGCAGTTTCCCCAACCAATCCAACAGGGGGCAAGGCTACACCTTC. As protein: CASSFPNQSNRGQGYTF.

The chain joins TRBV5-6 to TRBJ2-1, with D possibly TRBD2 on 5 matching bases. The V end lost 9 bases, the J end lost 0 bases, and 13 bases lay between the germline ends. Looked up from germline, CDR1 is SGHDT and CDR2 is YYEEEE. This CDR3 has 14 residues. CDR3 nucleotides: TGTGCCAAAAACCGGGGTAGCTCCTACAATGAGCAGTTCTTC. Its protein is CAKNRGSSYNEQFF.

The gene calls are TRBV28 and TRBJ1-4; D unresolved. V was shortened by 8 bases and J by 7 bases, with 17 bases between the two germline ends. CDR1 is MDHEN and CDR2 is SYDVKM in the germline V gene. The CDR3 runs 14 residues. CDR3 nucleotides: TGTGCCAGCGGGAGGTGGGCCCCGGGTGAAAAACTGTTTTTT. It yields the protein CASGRWAPGEKLFF.

The CDR3 DNA is TGCAGCTCTTTAGGGGAAAGCACAGATACGCAGTATTTT. Its translation: CSSLGESTDTQYF. This chain joins TRBV29-1 and TRBJ2-3, with D maybe TRBD1 (5 bases). The germline gives CDR1 SQVTM, CDR2 ANQGSEA. The CDR3 runs to 13 residues. Trimming took 8 bases from V and 0 from J, leaving 12 bases between them.

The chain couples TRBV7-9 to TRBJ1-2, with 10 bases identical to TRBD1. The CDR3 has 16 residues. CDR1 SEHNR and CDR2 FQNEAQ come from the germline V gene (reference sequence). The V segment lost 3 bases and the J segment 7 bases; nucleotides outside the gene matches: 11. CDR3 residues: CASSFSGTGANRGYTF. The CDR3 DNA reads TGTGCCAGCAGCTTTAGCGGGACAGGGGCGAATCGTGGCTACACCTTC.

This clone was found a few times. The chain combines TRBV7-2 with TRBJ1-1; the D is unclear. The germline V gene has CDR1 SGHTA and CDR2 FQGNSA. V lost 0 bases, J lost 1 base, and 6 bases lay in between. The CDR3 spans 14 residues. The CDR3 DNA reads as TGTGCCAGCAGCTTAGCGGTGGCGAACACTGAAGCTTTCTTT. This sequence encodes CASSLAVANTEAFF. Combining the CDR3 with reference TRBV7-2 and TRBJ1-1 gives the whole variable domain GAGVSQSPSNKVTEKGKDVELRCDPISGHTALYWYRQSLGQGLEFLIYFQGNSAPDKSGLPSDRFSAERTGGSVSTLTIQRTQQEDSAVYLCASSLAVANTEAFFGQGTRLTVV.

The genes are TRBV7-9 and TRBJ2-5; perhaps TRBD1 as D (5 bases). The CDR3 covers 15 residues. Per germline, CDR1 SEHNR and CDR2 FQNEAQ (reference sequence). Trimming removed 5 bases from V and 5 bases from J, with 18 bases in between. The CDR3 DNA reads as TGTGCCAGCAGCGACCCGCAGCAGGGAAGGGAGACCCAGTACTTC. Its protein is CASSDPQQGRETQYF.

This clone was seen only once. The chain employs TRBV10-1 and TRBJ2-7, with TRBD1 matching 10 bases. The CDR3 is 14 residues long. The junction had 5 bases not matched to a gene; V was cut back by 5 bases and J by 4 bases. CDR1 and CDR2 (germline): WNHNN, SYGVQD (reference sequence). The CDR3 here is CASSWDRGPYEQYF. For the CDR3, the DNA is TGCGCCAGCAGTTGGGACAGGGGACCATACGAGCAGTACTTC.

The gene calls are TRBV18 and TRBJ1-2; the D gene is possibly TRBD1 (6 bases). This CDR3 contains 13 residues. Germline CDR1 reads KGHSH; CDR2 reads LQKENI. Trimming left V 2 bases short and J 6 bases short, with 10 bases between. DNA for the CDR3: TGTGCCAGCTCACCAGGGGGCGCGGATGGCTACACCTTC. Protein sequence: CASSPGGADGYTF.

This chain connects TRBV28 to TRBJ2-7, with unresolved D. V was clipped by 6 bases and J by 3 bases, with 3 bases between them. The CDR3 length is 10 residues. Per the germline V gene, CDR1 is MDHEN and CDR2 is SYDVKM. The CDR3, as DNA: TGTGCCAGCAGCGGCTACGAGCAGTACTTC. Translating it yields CASSGYEQYF.

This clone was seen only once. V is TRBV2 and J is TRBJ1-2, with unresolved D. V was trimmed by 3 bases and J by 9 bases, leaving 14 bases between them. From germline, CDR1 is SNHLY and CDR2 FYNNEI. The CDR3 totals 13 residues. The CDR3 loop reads CASSDSGEDRYTF. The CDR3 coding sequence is TGTGCCAGCAGTGATAGTGGTGAGGATCGCTACACCTTC.